Detailed here is one T cell receptor (beta chain). V shed 4 bases and J 3 bases; nucleotides not matched to a gene: 13. This CDR3 is built from 17 residues. The V gene's germline CDR1 is SNHLY and CDR2 FYNNEI. Assay used: immunoSEQ multiplex PCR; TCRdb lists only in-frame clones, some missing. The sample has tens of thousands of clones, 85% seen once. The data were obtained in a study of OX40 agonist ivuxolimab in advanced cancers. Study-wide context: Those enrolled were 82.7% male, with a mean age of about 60 years and ages from roughly 20 to 90.

This specimen was CD4+ or CD8+ T cells sorted from blood, taken in a trial of the OX40 agonist ivuxolimab. The origin of this receptor is an adult with an advanced solid tumor such as melanoma, head and neck, liver or kidney cancer. J is TRBJ2-5 and V is TRBV2, with 8 bases lining up with TRBD2. Here the CDR3 reads CASSGVAGSLTKETQYF. As DNA, the CDR3 is TGTGCCAGCAGTGGAGTAGCGGGATCCCTTACCAAAGAGACCCAGTACTTC.